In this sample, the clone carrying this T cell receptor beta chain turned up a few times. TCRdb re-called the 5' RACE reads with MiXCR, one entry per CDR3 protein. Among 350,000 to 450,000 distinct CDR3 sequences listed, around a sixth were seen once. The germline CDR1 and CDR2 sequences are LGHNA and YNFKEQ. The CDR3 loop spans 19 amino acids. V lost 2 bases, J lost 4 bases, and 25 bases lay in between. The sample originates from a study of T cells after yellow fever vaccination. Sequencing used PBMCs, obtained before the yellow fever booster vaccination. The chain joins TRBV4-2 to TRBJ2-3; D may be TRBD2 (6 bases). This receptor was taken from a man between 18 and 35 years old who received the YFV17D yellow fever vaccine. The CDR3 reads CASSQLGWASEVGPDTQYF. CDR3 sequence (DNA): TGTGCCAGCAGCCAACTGGGATGGGCTAGCGAGGTAGGCCCAGATACGCAGTATTTT.